The clone carrying this T cell receptor (beta chain) was found a few times. The antigen is unknown. Method: immunoSEQ multiplex PCR; TCRdb's copy keeps in-frame clones and lacks some. The sample yields 100,000 to 150,000 clones, roughly nine tenths seen once. This sample was taken from a study of T cell responses to AZD1222 COVID-19 vaccine. Looking at the study overall: The analysis combined second doses at about 4 or about 12 weeks. Study-level results: Clonal diversity was possibly underestimated, and the donors were mostly white British, with more females. No day 14 peak samples; only post-peak repertoires were characterized. The study reported that nearly half of spike-specific TCRs target unmutated variant regions.

The CDR3 contains 15 residues. Germline V gene sequence: CDR1 MDHEN, CDR2 SYDVKM. V was trimmed by 6 bases and J by 3 bases, leaving 17 bases between them. The sample consisted of peripheral blood, taken on day 0 of AZD1222 vaccination. The chain uses TRBV28 and TRBJ1-2; D is possibly TRBD1 (5 bases). The sequence was obtained from an adult in good health. CDR3 bases: TGTGCCAGCAGCGGCTCCGGGACGGGGCACTATGGCTACACCTTC. This codes for CASSGSGTGHYGYTF.